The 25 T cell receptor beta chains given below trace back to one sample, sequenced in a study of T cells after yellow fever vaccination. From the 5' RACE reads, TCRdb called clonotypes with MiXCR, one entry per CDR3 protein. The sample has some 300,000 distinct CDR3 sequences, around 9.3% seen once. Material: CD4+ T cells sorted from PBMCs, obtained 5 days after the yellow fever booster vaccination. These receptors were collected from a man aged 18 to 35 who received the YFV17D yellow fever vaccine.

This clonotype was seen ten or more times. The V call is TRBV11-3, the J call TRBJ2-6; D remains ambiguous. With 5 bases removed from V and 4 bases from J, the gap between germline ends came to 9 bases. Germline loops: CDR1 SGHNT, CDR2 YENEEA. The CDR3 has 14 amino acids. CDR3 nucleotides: TGTGCCAGCAGCCCCTCCCCAGGGGCCAACGTCCTGACTTTC. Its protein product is CASSPSPGANVLTF.

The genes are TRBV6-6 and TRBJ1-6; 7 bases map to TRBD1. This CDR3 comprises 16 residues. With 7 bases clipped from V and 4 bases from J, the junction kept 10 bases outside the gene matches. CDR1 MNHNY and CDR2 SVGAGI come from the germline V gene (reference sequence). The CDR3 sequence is CASNRRGTAYNSPLHF. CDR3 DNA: TGTGCCAGCAACCGGAGGGGGACAGCATATAATTCACCCCTCCACTTT.

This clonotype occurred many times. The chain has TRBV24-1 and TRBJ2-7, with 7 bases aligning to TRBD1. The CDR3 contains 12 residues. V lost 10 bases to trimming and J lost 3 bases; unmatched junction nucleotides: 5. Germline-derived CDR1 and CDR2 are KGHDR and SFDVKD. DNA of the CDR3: TGTGCCACAGGGGACAGTGACTACGAGCAGTACGTC. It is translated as CATGDSDYEQYV.

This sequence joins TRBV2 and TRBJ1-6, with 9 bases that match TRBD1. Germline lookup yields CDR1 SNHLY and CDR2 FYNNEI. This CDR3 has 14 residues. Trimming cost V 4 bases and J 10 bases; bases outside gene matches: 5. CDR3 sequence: CASSALTGGSPLHF. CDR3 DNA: TGTGCCAGCAGTGCGCTAACAGGGGGCTCACCCCTCCACTTT.

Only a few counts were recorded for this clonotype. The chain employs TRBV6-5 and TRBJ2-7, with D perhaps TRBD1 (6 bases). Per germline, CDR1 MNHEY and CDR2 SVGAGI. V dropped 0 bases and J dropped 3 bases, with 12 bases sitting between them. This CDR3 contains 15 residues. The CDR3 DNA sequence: TGTGCCAGCAGTTACTCTAGGCAGGGGAACTACGAGCAGTACTTC. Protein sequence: CASSYSRQGNYEQYF.

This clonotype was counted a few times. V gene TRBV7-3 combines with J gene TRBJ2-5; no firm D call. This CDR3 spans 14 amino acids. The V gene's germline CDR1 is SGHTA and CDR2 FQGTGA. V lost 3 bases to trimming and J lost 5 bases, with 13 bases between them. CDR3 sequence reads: CASSLGGPRETQYF. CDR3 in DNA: TGTGCCAGCAGCTTGGGTGGCCCCCGCGAGACCCAGTACTTC.

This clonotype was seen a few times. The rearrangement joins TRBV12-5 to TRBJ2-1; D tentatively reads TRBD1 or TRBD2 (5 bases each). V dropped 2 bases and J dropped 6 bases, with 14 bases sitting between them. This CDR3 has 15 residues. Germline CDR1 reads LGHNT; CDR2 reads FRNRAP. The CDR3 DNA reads TGTGCTAGTGGTTTGTTGAGGGGTGGGGGCAATGAGCAGTTCTTC. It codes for CASGLLRGGGNEQFF. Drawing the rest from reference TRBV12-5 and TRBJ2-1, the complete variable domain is DARVTQTPRHKVTEMGQEVTMRCQPILGHNTVFWYRQTMMQGLELLAYFRNRAPLDDSGMPKDRFSAEMPDATLATLKIQPSEPRDSAVYFCASGLLRGGGNEQFFGPGTRLTVL.

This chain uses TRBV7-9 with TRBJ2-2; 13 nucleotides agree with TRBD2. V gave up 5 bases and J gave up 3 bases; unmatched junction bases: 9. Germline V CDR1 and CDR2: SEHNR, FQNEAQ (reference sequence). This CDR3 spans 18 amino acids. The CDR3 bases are TGTGCCAGCAGCCGGGGACTAGCGGGACCTGACTACACCGGGGAGCTGTTTTTT. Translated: CASSRGLAGPDYTGELFF.

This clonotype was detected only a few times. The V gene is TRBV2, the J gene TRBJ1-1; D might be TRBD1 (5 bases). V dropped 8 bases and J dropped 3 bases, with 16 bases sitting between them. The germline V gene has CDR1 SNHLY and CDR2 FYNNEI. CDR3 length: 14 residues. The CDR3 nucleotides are TGTGCCAGCGGCAGTTCCTGGGGGGACACTGAAGCTTTCTTT. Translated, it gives CASGSSWGDTEAFF.

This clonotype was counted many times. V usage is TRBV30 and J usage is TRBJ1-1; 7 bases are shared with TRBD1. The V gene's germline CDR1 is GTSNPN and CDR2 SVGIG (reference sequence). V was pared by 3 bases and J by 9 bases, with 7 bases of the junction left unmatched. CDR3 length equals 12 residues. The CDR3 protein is CAWSAQGGKAFF. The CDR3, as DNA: TGTGCCTGGAGCGCGCAGGGGGGAAAAGCTTTCTTT.

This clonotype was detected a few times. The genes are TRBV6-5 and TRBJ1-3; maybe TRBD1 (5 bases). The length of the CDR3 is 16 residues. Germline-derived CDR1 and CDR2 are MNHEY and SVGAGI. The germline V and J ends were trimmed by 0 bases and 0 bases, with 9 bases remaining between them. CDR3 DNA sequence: TGTGCCAGCAGTTACTCAACGACAGTCTCTGGAAACACCATATATTTT. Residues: CASSYSTTVSGNTIYF.

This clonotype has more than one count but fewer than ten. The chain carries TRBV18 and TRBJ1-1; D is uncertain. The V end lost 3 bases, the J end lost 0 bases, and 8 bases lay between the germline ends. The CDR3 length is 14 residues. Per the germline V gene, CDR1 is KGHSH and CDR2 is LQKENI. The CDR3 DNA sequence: TGTGCCAGCTCACCGGCCTGGATGAACACTGAAGCTTTCTTT. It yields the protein CASSPAWMNTEAFF.

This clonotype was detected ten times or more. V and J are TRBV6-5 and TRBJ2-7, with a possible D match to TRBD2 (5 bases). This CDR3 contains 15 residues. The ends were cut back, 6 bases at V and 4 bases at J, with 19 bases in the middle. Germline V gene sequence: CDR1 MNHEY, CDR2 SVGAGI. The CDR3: CASRHHATGNYEQYF. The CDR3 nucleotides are TGTGCCAGCAGACACCATGCGACGGGGAATTACGAGCAGTACTTC.

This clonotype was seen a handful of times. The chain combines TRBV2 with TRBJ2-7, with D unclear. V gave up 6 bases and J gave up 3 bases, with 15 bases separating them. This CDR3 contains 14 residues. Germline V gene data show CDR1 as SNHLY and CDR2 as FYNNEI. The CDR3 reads CASSSRFGGYEQYF. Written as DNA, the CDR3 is TGTGCCAGCAGCTCTAGGTTCGGCGGCTACGAGCAGTACTTC.

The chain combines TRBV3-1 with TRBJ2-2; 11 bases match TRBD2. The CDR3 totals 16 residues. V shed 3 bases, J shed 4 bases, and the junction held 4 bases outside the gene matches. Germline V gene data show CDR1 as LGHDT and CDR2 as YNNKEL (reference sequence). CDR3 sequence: CASSHSGTSGTGELFF. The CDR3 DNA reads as TGTGCCAGCAGCCACTCCGGGACTAGCGGCACCGGGGAGCTGTTTTTT. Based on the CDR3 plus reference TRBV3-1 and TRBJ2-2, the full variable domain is DTAVSQTPKYLVTQMGNDKSIKCEQNLGHDTMYWYKQDSKKFLKIMFSYNNKELIINETVPNRFSPKSPDKAHLNLHINSLELGDSAVYFCASSHSGTSGTGELFFGEGSRLTVL.

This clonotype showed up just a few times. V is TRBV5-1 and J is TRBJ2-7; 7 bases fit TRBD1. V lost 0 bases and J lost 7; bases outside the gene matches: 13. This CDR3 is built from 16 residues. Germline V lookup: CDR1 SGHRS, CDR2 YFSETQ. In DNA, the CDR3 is TGCGCCAGCAGCTTGGTTGCGAGGGGGCCTGAATCGGAGCAGTACTTC. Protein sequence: CASSLVARGPESEQYF.

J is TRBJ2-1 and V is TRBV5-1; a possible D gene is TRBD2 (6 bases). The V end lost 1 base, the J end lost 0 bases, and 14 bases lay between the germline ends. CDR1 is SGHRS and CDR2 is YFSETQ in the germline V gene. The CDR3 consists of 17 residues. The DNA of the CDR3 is TGCGCCAGCAGCTTGCGTGGGGGGACCAGCTCCTACAATGAGCAGTTCTTC. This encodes CASSLRGGTSSYNEQFF.

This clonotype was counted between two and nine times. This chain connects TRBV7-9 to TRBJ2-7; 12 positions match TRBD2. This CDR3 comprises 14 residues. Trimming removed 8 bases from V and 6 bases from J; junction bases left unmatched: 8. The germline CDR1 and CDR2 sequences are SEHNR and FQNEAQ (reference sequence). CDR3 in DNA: TGTGCCAGCTCCTCGACTAGCGGGGGAGTCGAGCAGTACGTC. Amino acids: CASSSTSGGVEQYV.

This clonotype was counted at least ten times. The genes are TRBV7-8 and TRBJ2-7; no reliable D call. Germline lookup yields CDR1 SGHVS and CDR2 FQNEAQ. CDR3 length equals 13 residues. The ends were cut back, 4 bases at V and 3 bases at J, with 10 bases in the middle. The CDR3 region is CASSYSPGYEQYF. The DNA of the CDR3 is TGTGCCAGCAGCTACTCCCCAGGCTACGAGCAGTACTTC.

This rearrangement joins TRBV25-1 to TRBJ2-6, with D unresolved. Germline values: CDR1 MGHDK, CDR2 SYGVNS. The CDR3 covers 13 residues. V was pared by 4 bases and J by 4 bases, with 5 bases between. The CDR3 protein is CASSGVGANVLTF. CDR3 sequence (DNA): TGTGCCAGCAGTGGTGTCGGGGCCAACGTCCTGACTTTC.

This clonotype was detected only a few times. CDR3 residues: CASSKGGAYEQYV. CDR3 nucleotide sequence: TGTGCCAGCAGCAAAGGCGGGGCCTACGAGCAGTACGTC. V gene TRBV21-1 combines with J gene TRBJ2-7; TRBD2 was called by the table and not checked on the DNA. TRBV21-1 is tagged as a pseudogene. The CDR3 consists of 13 residues.

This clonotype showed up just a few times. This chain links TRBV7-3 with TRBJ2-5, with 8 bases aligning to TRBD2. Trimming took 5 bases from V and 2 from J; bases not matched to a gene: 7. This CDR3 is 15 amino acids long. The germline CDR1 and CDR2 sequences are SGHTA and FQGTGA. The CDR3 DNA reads TGTGCCAGCAGCCCGGGGGGGGCGACGCAAGAGACCCAGTACTTC. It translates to CASSPGGATQETQYF.

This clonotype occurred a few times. The CDR3 reads CASSDSSGNTGELFF. Written as DNA, the CDR3 is TGTGCCAGCAGCGATAGTAGCGGGAACACCGGGGAGCTGTTTTTT. The chain employs TRBV9 and TRBJ2-2, with D possibly TRBD2 on 6 matching bases. V was clipped by 3 bases and J by 1 base, with 10 bases between them. Per the germline V gene, CDR1 is SGDLS and CDR2 is YYNGEE. The CDR3 sequence is 15 residues long. The full variable domain, rest sourced from reference TRBV9 and TRBJ2-2, is DSGVTQTPKHLITATGQRVTLRCSPRSGDLSVYWYQQSLDQGLQFLIQYYNGEERAKGNILERFSAQQFPDLHSELNLSSLELGDSALYFCASSDSSGNTGELFFGEGSRLTVL.

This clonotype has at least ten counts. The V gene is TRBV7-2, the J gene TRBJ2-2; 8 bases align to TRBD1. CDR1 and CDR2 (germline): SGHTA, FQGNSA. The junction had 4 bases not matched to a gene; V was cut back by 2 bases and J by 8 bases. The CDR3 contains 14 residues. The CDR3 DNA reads TGTGCCAGCAGCTTACAGGGGGCGCTTGGGGAGCTGTTTTTT. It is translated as CASSLQGALGELFF.

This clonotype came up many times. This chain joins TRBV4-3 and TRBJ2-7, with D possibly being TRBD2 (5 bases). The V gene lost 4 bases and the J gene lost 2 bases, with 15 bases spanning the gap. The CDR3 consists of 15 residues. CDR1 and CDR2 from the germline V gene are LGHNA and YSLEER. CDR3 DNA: TGCGCCAGCAGCCGCTCAACGCTAGCCGCCTACGAGCAGTACTTC. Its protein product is CASSRSTLAAYEQYF.